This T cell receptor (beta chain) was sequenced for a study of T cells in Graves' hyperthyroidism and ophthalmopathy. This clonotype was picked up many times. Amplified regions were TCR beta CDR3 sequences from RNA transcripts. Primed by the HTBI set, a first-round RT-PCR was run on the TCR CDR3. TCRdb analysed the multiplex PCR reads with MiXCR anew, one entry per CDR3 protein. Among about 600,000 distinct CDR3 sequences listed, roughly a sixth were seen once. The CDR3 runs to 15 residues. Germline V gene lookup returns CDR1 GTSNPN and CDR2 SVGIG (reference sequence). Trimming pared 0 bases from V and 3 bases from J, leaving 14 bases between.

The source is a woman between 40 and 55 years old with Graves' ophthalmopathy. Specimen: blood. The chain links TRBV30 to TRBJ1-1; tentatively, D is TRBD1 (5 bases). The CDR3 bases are TGTGCCTGGAGTGTATGGCAGGGTGATGACACTGAAGCTTTCTTT. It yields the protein CAWSVWQGDDTEAFF.